The clone carrying this T cell receptor beta chain was counted at least ten times. Its antigen is not known. One entry per CDR3 protein results from TCRdb running MiXCR on the reads. Of a few hundred thousand distinct CDR3 sequences in the sample, more than 8% were seen once. This entry is derived from a study of T cell repertoires in cytomegalovirus infection. Study information: Signatures in public TCR beta sequences pointed to both CMV infection and matching HLA type. Study-level results: Across the ex vivo response, the dominant clonotypes were HLA-C-restricted CMV-specific TCR beta clonotypes.

The V gene's germline CDR1 is SEHNR and CDR2 FQNEAQ (reference sequence). V was shortened by 6 bases and J by 0 bases, with 10 bases between the two germline ends. The CDR3 is made up of 14 amino acids. The chain is built from TRBV7-9 and TRBJ2-3, with D maybe TRBD1 (5 bases). The sequencing sample was made of PBMCs. The receptor was isolated from a human donor in good health (CMV status not recorded). Some clones in this sample may be carry-over from other donors' samples. This CDR3 reads CASRSGASTDTQYF. CDR3 in DNA: TGTGCCAGCAGATCTGGGGCTAGCACAGATACGCAGTATTTT.